Below, one TCR beta chain is given with its context. What it binds is unknown. TCRdb's table, derived via immunoSEQ multiplex PCR, lists solely in-frame clones and lacks some. Found here are approximately 180,000 clones, more than 75% of them singletons; the top ten hold roughly 26%. Trimming removed 1 base from V and 5 bases from J, with 15 bases in between. The CDR3 extends over 16 amino acids. Germline loops: CDR1 SGHVS, CDR2 FQNEAQ. This specimen belongs to a study of T cell responses to AZD1222 COVID-19 vaccine. Overall study findings and caveats: There were repertoire samples only from the period after the peak T cell response. Seropositivity was recorded at baseline in only a handful of AZD1222 recipients. Reportedly, nearly half the spike-specific TCRs target unmutated variant regions. Possibly, clonal diversity was underestimated; donors were largely white British and included more females.

The TCR was taken from an adult who received the AZD1222 COVID-19 vaccine. Sample: peripheral blood, taken 28 days after the second AZD1222 dose. The V call is TRBV7-8, the J call TRBJ2-1, with D possibly matching TRBD2 (6 bases). CDR3 DNA sequence: TGTGCCAGCAGCTTAGTCGGTAGGGGAGGCAACAATGAGCAGTTCTTC. This translates into CASSLVGRGGNNEQFF.